The 26 T cell receptor beta chains below were found in one sample sequenced in a study of PD-L1 blockade in urothelial cancer. Indicated time point: pretreatment peripheral blood. Only in-frame clones appear in the TCRdb table, and some are missing; sequencing was by immunoSEQ multiplex PCR. The repertoire holds under 100,000 clones, with about 90% as singletons. The material was PBMCs, obtained around atezolizumab (anti-PD-L1) treatment. These receptor sequences come from a man aged 55 to 70 with urothelial cancer.

The genes are TRBV29-1 and TRBJ2-1, with D maybe TRBD1 (6 bases). CDR3 length equals 13 residues. Trimming stripped 5 bases from V and 7 bases from J, with 15 bases between. Germline CDR1 SQVTM, CDR2 ANQGSEA. CDR3 loop: CSVNRDTLNEQFF. CDR3 nucleotides: TGCAGCGTTAACCGGGACACTTTAAATGAGCAGTTCTTC.

The gene calls are TRBV6-6 and TRBJ2-2, with D perhaps matching TRBD1 (6 bases). With 6 bases removed from V and 0 bases from J, the gap between germline ends came to 11 bases. Germline CDR1 MNHNY, CDR2 SVGAGI (reference sequence). The CDR3 runs 15 residues. Here the CDR3 reads CASSRTDANTGELFF. CDR3 nucleotides: TGTGCCAGCAGCAGGACAGACGCGAACACCGGGGAGCTGTTTTTT.

The rearrangement joins TRBV6-1 to TRBJ2-7; tentatively, D is TRBD1 (5 bases). V was shortened by 7 bases and J by 4 bases, with 5 bases between the two germline ends. This CDR3 spans 10 amino acids. Germline V gene lookup returns CDR1 MNHNS and CDR2 SASEGT. The CDR3 loop is CASTGYEQYF. CDR3 DNA: TGTGCCAGCACAGGGTACGAGCAGTACTTC.

The chain recombines TRBV7-2 with TRBJ2-3, with 8 positions matching TRBD1. Germline trimming cut 0 bases from V and 3 bases from J; bases unmatched to any gene: 5. The CDR3 totals 16 residues. Germline CDR1 reads SGHTA; CDR2 reads FQGNSA. The CDR3 protein is CASSLATGDPTDTQYF. CDR3 DNA sequence: TGTGCCAGCAGCTTAGCGACAGGGGACCCAACAGATACGCAGTATTTT.

The V and J genes are TRBV9 and TRBJ1-4; 10 positions agree with TRBD1. The germline V gene encodes CDR1 SGDLS and CDR2 YYNGEE. Trimming cost V 2 bases and J 8 bases; bases outside gene matches: 9. The CDR3 loop spans 16 amino acids. DNA for the CDR3: TGTGCCAGCAGCGTCCTAGGGGGACAGGGGCAAGAAAAACTGTTTTTT. Protein sequence: CASSVLGGQGQEKLFF.

This chain joins TRBV6-1 and TRBJ1-5, with TRBD1 identical over 7 bases. V lost 6 bases, J lost 5 bases, and 4 bases stayed unmatched. In germline, CDR1 is MNHNS, CDR2 SASEGT. This CDR3 has 13 residues. CDR3 residues: CASRIQGYQPQHF. The CDR3, as DNA: TGTGCCAGCAGGATACAGGGGTATCAGCCCCAGCATTTT.

This clone appeared a single time. CDR3: CASSDSGTGADTQYF. The CDR3 DNA follows: TGTGCCAGCAGCGATTCCGGGACAGGGGCAGATACGCAGTATTTT. The chain joins TRBV9 to TRBJ2-3; 10 bases match TRBD1. The germline V gene encodes CDR1 SGDLS and CDR2 YYNGEE. V shed 3 bases, J shed 4 bases, and the junction held 5 bases outside the gene matches. CDR3 size: 15 residues.

The V and J genes are TRBV19 and TRBJ1-5, with 9 bases that match TRBD1. V lost 5 bases and J lost 2; bases outside the gene matches: 13. The CDR3 runs to 18 residues. Germline lookup yields CDR1 LNHDA and CDR2 SQIVND (reference sequence). The CDR3 DNA reads TGTGCCAGTAGTCCGGGACAGGGCGCGCTGTTCGGCAATCAGCCCCAGCATTTT. Translating gives CASSPGQGALFGNQPQHF.

With regard to this clone: The identical CDR3 is also encoded by other nucleotide sequences in the sample. This sequence joins TRBV5-1 and TRBJ1-1, with 7 bases matching TRBD1. In germline, CDR1 is SGHRS, CDR2 YFSETQ. The CDR3 runs to 14 residues. The junction had 2 bases not matched to a gene; V was cut back by 0 bases and J by 3 bases. The CDR3 DNA follows: TGCGCCAGCAGCTTGGTAACAGGGGACACTGAAGCTTTCTTT. It encodes CASSLVTGDTEAFF.

This chain connects TRBV10-3 to TRBJ2-1; 9 nucleotides match TRBD1. Germline CDR1 reads ENHRY; CDR2 reads SYGVKD. Trimming cost V 7 bases and J 3 bases; bases outside gene matches: 10. There are 16 residues in the CDR3. This chain's CDR3 is CAITKLSGQGYNEQFF. In nucleotides, the CDR3 is TGTGCCATCACGAAGCTTTCGGGACAGGGCTACAATGAGCAGTTCTTC.

In its sample, this clone was seen once. The gene calls are TRBV4-1 and TRBJ1-5; D unresolved. The CDR3 sequence is 13 residues long. Germline CDR1 is MGHRA and CDR2 is YSYEKL. Trimming stripped 4 bases from V and 1 base from J, with 5 bases between. This CDR3 reads CASSPQSNQPQHF. As DNA, the CDR3 is TGCGCCAGCAGCCCCCAAAGCAATCAGCCCCAGCATTTT.

This sequence joins TRBV7-8 and TRBJ1-2, with TRBD1 as a possible D gene (5 bases). Per the germline V gene, CDR1 is SGHVS and CDR2 is FQNEAQ. The CDR3 runs to 13 residues. The V end was cut by 4 bases, the J end by 0 bases, with 6 bases between. CDR3: CASSSGSNYGYTF. The CDR3 DNA follows: TGTGCCAGCAGCTCAGGGTCTAACTATGGCTACACCTTC.

This chain uses TRBV5-4 with TRBJ2-2; 8 nucleotides match TRBD1. The ends lost 4 bases at V and 2 bases at J; junction bases unmatched: 7. This CDR3 has 16 amino acids. Germline CDR1 is SGHNT and CDR2 is YYREEE (reference sequence). The DNA for the CDR3 is TGTGCCAGCAGCGCGGGCCCAGGGGGCAACACCGGGGAGCTGTTTTTT. Translation: CASSAGPGGNTGELFF.

The V call is TRBV5-6, the J call TRBJ2-7; D gene ambiguous. V lost 3 bases and J 4 bases, leaving 5 bases between the germline ends. Germline CDR1 and CDR2: SGHDT and YYEEEE. The CDR3 spans 11 residues. The CDR3: CASSSNYEQYF. The CDR3, as DNA: TGTGCCAGCAGCTCCAATTACGAGCAGTACTTC.

In regard to this clone: One junction end does not reproduce the germline sequence, and a read error may be involved. The rearrangement joins TRBV20-1 to TRBJ2-7; D not resolved. Germline CDR1 and CDR2: DFQATT and SNEGSKA (reference sequence). The CDR3 is 11 amino acids. This CDR3 reads CSAGESLVQYF. CDR3 in DNA: TGCAGTGCTGGAGAGTCCCTTGTGCAGTACTTC.

Note on this clone: This same CDR3 is encoded by further DNA sequences in the sample. The chain employs TRBV29-1 and TRBJ1-2, with TRBD1 as a possible D gene (5 bases). The CDR3 consists of 13 residues. Germline V gene sequence: CDR1 SQVTM, CDR2 ANQGSEA. With 1 base removed from V and 8 bases from J, the gap between germline ends came to 14 bases. The CDR3 nucleotides are TGCAGCGTTGAAGGGGGCGGAGGGTACGGCTACACCTTC. Translation gives CSVEGGGGYGYTF. Full variable domain (rest looked up from reference TRBV29-1 and TRBJ1-2): SAVISQKPSRDICQRGTSLTIQCQVDSQVTMMFWYRQQPGQSLTLIATANQGSEATYESGFVIDKFPISRPNLTFSTLTVSNMSPEDSSIYLCSVEGGGGYGYTFGSGTRLTVV.

The DNA of the CDR3 is TGTGCCAGCAGCTTACGAGCGGGCCCTCACAATGAGCAGTTCTTC. Its translation: CASSLRAGPHNEQFF. The rearrangement joins TRBV7-2 to TRBJ2-1; the D gene is possibly TRBD2 (6 bases). The V gene lost 2 bases and the J gene lost 5 bases, with 13 bases spanning the gap. This CDR3 is built from 15 residues. Germline lookup yields CDR1 SGHTA and CDR2 FQGNSA.

This clone was detected only a few times. The same CDR3 also results from other DNA sequences found in this sample. V is TRBV30 and J is TRBJ1-2; D is undetermined. Trimming removed 2 bases from V and 2 bases from J, with 6 bases in between. This CDR3 is built from 12 residues. From germline, CDR1 is GTSNPN and CDR2 SVGIG (reference sequence). The CDR3 here is CAWSQRNYGYTF. The CDR3 nucleotides are TGTGCCTGGAGTCAACGGAACTATGGCTACACCTTC. The whole variable domain, filled in from reference TRBV30 and TRBJ1-2, reads SQTIHQWPATLVQPVGSPLSLECTVEGTSNPNLYWYRQAAGRGLQLLFYSVGIGQISSEVPQNLSASRPQDRQFILSSKKLLLSDSGFYLCAWSQRNYGYTFGSGTRLTVV.

The chain uses TRBV2 and TRBJ1-4, with TRBD1 as a possible D gene (6 bases). The ends were cut back, 7 bases at V and 5 bases at J, with 14 bases in the middle. From germline, CDR1 is SNHLY and CDR2 FYNNEI. The CDR3 contains 14 residues. CDR3 in amino acids: CASMKSQGNEKLFF. The DNA of the CDR3 is TGTGCCAGCATGAAGTCGCAGGGGAATGAAAAACTGTTTTTT.

This clone was seen once. The rearrangement joins TRBV7-9 to TRBJ1-6; D is ambiguous. CDR1 is SEHNR and CDR2 is FQNEAQ in the germline V gene (reference sequence). With 4 bases removed from V and 7 bases from J, the gap between germline ends came to 8 bases. There are 13 residues in the CDR3. CDR3 sequence reads: CASSSGLNSPLHF. The CDR3 region has the DNA TGTGCCAGCAGCTCCGGACTCAATTCACCCCTCCACTTT.

The chain joins TRBV7-9 to TRBJ2-1, with 9 bases lining up with TRBD2. The CDR3 loop spans 15 amino acids. Germline V gene sequence: CDR1 SEHNR, CDR2 FQNEAQ (reference sequence). Trimming removed 1 base from V and 5 bases from J; junction bases left unmatched: 3. The CDR3 region has the DNA TGTGCCAGCAGCTTAGGTTCTAGCGGGGACAATGAGCAGTTCTTC. Its translation: CASSLGSSGDNEQFF.

CDR3 nucleotides: TGTGCCAGCAGCTTAGTATACACCTCGGGTGAGCAGTTCTTC. Its protein product is CASSLVYTSGEQFF. The J gene is TRBJ2-1, the V gene TRBV7-6; no firm D call. There are 14 residues in the CDR3. V shed 1 base and J shed 9 bases, with 13 bases lying between them. Germline V gene lookup returns CDR1 SGHVS and CDR2 FNYEAQ.

The count of this clone is one. V gene TRBV4-1 combines with J gene TRBJ1-1; weak D call: TRBD1 (5 bases). This CDR3 has 14 residues. CDR1 and CDR2 from the germline V gene are MGHRA and YSYEKL. V was pared by 2 bases and J by 7 bases, with 14 bases between. The CDR3 bases are TGCGCCAGCAGCCAAAGCTGGGGGGACTTTGAAGCTTTCTTT. It translates to CASSQSWGDFEAFF.

The chain recombines TRBV5-5 with TRBJ2-1; D gene unclear. Germline values: CDR1 SGHKS, CDR2 YYEKEE (reference sequence). CDR3 length: 15 amino acids. Trimming left V 0 bases short and J 0 bases short, with 7 bases between. The CDR3 bases are TGTGCCAGCAGCTTGGCACTGAGCTCCTACAATGAGCAGTTCTTC. Its protein is CASSLALSSYNEQFF.

This clone occurred once. The chain uses TRBV25-1 and TRBJ1-1; 8 nucleotides agree with TRBD1. V gave up 6 bases and J gave up 1 base; unmatched junction bases: 4. The CDR3 extends over 14 amino acids. Looked up from germline, CDR1 is MGHDK and CDR2 is SYGVNS. CDR3 in amino acids: CASSLTGGNTEAFF. The CDR3 DNA sequence: TGTGCCAGCAGCCTAACAGGGGGGAACACTGAAGCTTTCTTT.

This clone was detected only a few times. The chain joins TRBV9 to TRBJ2-1; 8 nucleotides match TRBD2. The V and J ends lost 3 bases and 2 bases, in that order; junction bases with no gene match: 4. Germline CDR1 reads SGDLS; CDR2 reads YYNGEE. The CDR3 contains 15 residues. CDR3 bases: TGTGCCAGCAGCGAGGGTAGCGGGGCCTACAATGAGCAGTTCTTC. It codes for CASSEGSGAYNEQFF.